This T cell receptor (beta chain) was obtained from a study of shared clonotypes between healthy human individuals (dated by TCRdb to 2019 to 2021). Looking at the study overall: A couple of women and a few men aged 18 to 49 years were included in the cohort. Between about 0.94 and 10 billion PBMCs per donor were obtained by leukapheresis. For each donor, CD4 naive and CD4 memory were each run on three plates, CD8 naive on two plates, and CD8 memory on one plate. To estimate repertoire size and how much clonotypes are shared between individuals, the study performed deep sequencing of blood TCR repertoires from roughly five healthy adults. Different laboratories and diverse techniques were used to prepare libraries and sequence TCR repertoires, to increase sequencing depth and limit assay-specific biases. The study at large found these results: The genetic and exposure-history diversity represented was limited by the small number of donors. Sampling was limited to blood, and TCR repertoires in tissue likely differ from TCR repertoires in blood. Clonotypes shared by all four sorted-subset donors showed higher generation probabilities than non-shared clonotypes. Larger estimated clonotype richness was generally found for naive subsets than for memory subsets. Pairwise subsampling led to the expectation that sequencing depth would affect the degree of clonotype sharing among donors. Even with the large sequencing depth, rarefaction of the sorted-subset datasets indicated that sequencing was incomplete. Across four donors, approximately 4.6% of naive CD4, 3% to 3.5% of naive CD8, about 2.3% of memory CD4, and roughly 0.4% of memory CD8 clonotypes were shared.

Based on the germline V gene (reference sequence), the CDR1 and CDR2 sequences are MNHNY and SVGAGI. From cysteine to phenylalanine, the CDR3 is 16 amino acids long. Just the 48-base CDR3 DNA is kept, in frame starting at base 1. Trimmed from V: 5 bases; trimmed from J: 2 bases; junction bases lacking a gene match: 7. As to this clone: The clone's antigen remains unknown. Within one base of it there is no much larger clone, and no base qualities were kept.

The donors were healthy, HIV-negative adults with no recently reported acute infections or vaccinations. Only Caucasian adults living in Nashville, Tennessee, USA were represented among the donors. CD4+ T cells were enriched by magnetic negative selection, after which naive cells were positively selected on CD45RA and the negative fraction was taken as the memory subset. Blood was obtained by leukapheresis, after which PBMCs were separated by Ficoll-Histopaque density gradient centrifugation and cryopreserved in liquid nitrogen vapor phase. Analytical flow cytometry was used to check the purity and quantity of every magnetically sorted T cell population. Genomic DNA was isolated from every sorted fraction and measured by UV absorbance on a Nanodrop 2000c. TCR CDR3 regions were amplified from genomic DNA by multiplex PCR using the deep immunoSEQ assay. Genomic DNA extracted from each cell subset was distributed evenly over all wells of several immunoSEQ 96-well plates, and each plate served as one replicate. For sorted subsets, about 220 ng of genomic DNA, equivalent to tens of thousands of T cell genomes, went into each replicate PCR. The purified libraries were quantified using a Qubit 3.0 fluorometer, sized with a Bioanalyzer 2100, and then quantified again using the KAPA Library Quantification kit. Every immunoSEQ 96-well plate was sequenced on a dedicated single-read 150-cycle Illumina NextSeq 550 flow cell. Per the source publication's procedure: The immunoSEQ output contained only junctional sequences without quality scores, so filtering could not match that applied to full-length reads. Sequences were annotated with PyIR, a Python wrapper for IgBLAST v1.9, and V/J genes and CDR3 were assigned using IMGT germline references. Reads were filtered out if the reads had weak V/J assignments (E-value above 1e-6), no CDR3, stop codons, out-of-frame junctions, or ambiguous translated residues. V3J clonotypes were defined as sequences sharing the same inferred V gene, J gene, and CDR3 amino acid sequence. The percentage overlap between two repertoires was calculated by dividing the number of shared unique clonotypes by the size of the smaller repertoire. Richness of each repertoire was evaluated using RTK rarefaction, the Chao1 estimator, and Recon v2.1 estimates of unobserved clonotypes. Generation probabilities were computed with OLGA for all TCRbeta clonotypes obtained by the gDNA method from a handful of donors. In its TCRdb copy, this immuneACCESS table keeps in-frame sequences only and misses some clones. Where compared with another copy, unresolved V genes explain less than half of these, and the others have no known cause. V and J calls and clone size are those listed in that table; D and trimming were worked out from the DNA. In all, the sample holds 230,000 or so clones, and 50% to 75% of those were seen once. The ten largest account for roughly 10% of the sample.

This clonotype was sampled from a man aged 25 to 40 in good health. Material: memory CD4+ T cells sorted from blood. The cell subset or site label corresponds to: CD45RA-negative fraction. Rearrangement joined TRBV6-6 to TRBJ2-1; TRBD2 matches 9 bases in the middle. The CDR3 is CASSPGTSTTYNEQFF. At the DNA level, the sequence is TGTGCCAGCAGTCCCGGGACTAGCACGACCTACAATGAGCAGTTCTTC.